The clone carrying this T cell receptor beta chain was picked up a small number of times. The sample comes from a study of cytotoxic CD8 clonotypes in ibrutinib-treated CLL. Germline V gene data show CDR1 as MNHNS and CDR2 as SASEGT. V shed 2 bases and J shed 1 base, with 24 bases lying between them. The CDR3 extends over 20 amino acids. Only in-frame clones appear in the TCRdb table, and some are missing; sequencing was by immunoSEQ multiplex PCR. The sample holds 45,000 to 50,000 clones; about half are singletons and the top ten take about 30%. This sample comprised PBMCs, obtained after 12 months of ibrutinib treatment. The sequence was obtained from a human donor with chronic lymphocytic leukemia. The chain combines TRBV6-1 with TRBJ2-4; TRBD1 or TRBD2 may be the D gene (7 bases each). The CDR3 loop is CASSEWGEGQPTGAKNIQYF. The CDR3, as DNA: TGTGCCAGCAGTGAATGGGGGGAGGGACAGCCGACGGGGGCCAAAAACATTCAGTACTTC.